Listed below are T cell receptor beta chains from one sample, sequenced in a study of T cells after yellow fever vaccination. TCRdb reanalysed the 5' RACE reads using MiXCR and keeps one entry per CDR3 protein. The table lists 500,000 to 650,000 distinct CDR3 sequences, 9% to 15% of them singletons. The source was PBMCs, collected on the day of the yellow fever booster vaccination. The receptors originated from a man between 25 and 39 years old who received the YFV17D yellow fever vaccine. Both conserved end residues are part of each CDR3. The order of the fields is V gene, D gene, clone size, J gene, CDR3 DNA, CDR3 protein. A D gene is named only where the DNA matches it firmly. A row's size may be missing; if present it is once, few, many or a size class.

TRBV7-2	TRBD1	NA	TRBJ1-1	TGTGCCAGCAGCCCCCGTGGCAGGGGGCTTATGGAAGCTTTCTTT	CASSPRGRGLMEAFF
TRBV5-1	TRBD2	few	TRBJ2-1	TGCGCCAGCAGCTTAGGGACTAGCGGACGCAATGAGCAGTTCTTC	CASSLGTSGRNEQFF
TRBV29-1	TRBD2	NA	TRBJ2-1	TGCAGCGTTGAAGACGGACTAGCGGGGAGGGGTGAGCAGTTCTTC	CSVEDGLAGRGEQFF
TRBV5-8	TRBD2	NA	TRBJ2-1	TGTGCCAGCAGCTTGTCTACTAGCGGGGTTTACAATGAGCAGTTCTTC	CASSLSTSGVYNEQFF
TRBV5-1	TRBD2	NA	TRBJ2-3	TGCGCCAGCAGCCGGCTGGCTAGCGGGACCACAGATACGCAGTATTTT	CASSRLASGTTDTQYF
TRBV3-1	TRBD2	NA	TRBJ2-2	TGTGCCAGCAGCCAAGGCCGAGGAGCGGGAAGGGAGCTGTTTTTT	CASSQGRGAGRELFF
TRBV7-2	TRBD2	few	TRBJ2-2	TGTGCCAGCAGCCGAAGCGGGGAGAACACCGGGGAGCTGTTTTTT	CASSRSGENTGELFF
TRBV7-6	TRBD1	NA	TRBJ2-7	TGTGCCAGCAGCCAACACCCTCCTGACAGGGGGTACTACGAGCAGTACTTC	CASSQHPPDRGYYEQYF
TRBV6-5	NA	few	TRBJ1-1	TGTGCCAGCAGTTATCAAGGGGCTGGCGCGAGGGACACTGAAGCTTTCTTT	CASSYQGAGARDTEAFF
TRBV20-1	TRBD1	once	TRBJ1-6	TGCAGTGCCAACCGGGACAGGGGAGGATCACCCCTCCACTTT	CSANRDRGGSPLHF
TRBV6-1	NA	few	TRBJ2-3	TGTGCCAGCAGCCCCGACAGCCCCACAGATACGCAGTATTTT	CASSPDSPTDTQYF
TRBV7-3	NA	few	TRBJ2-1	TGTGCCACCGCGGGCAGGAACTCCAATGAGCAGTTCTTC	CATAGRNSNEQFF
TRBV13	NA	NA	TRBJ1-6	TGTGCCACCCGGGGGGGACAACTTAATTCACCCCTCCACTTT	CATRGGQLNSPLHF
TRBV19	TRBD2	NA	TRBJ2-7	TGTGCCAGTAGTACCGCCATAGCGGGCGAGCAGTACTTC	CASSTAIAGEQYF
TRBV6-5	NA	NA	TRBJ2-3	TGTGCCAGCAGGGGGATAACGAGGTACTGGGGCACAGATACGCAGTATTTT	CASRGITRYWGTDTQYF
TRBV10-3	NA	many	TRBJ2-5	TGTGCCATCAGTGAGTCCGACGGTCAAGAGACCCAGTACTTC	CAISESDGQETQYF
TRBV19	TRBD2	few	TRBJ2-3	TGTGCCAGTAGTAGGACTAGCGGGAACCTCGCAGATACGCAGTATTTT	CASSRTSGNLADTQYF
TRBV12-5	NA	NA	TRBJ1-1	TGTGCTAGTGGTTTGCCAAAAGCTTTCTTT	CASGLPKAFF
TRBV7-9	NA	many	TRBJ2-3	TGTGCCAGCAGCTTAGGGAGTGGAGATACGCAGTATTTT	CASSLGSGDTQYF
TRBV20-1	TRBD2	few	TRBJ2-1	TGCAGTGCTGTCAGACTAGCGGGAGGGAATGAGCAGTTCTTC	CSAVRLAGGNEQFF
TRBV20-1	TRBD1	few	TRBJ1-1	TGCAGTGCCGCAGGGGGCTCGAACACTGAAGCTTTCTTT	CSAAGGSNTEAFF
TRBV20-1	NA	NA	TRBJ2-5	TGCAGTGCTGTCGTCGGGGCCCAGTACTTC	CSAVVGAQYF